Below, 30 T cell receptor beta chains from the same sample are listed, as sequenced in a study of vaccination and CD4 T cells after COVID-19 (dated by TCRdb to 2022 to 2024). The library relied on PCR. TCRdb names Illumina iSeq 100 as the instrument used. DNA from cultured CD4+ T cells underwent TCR sequencing with the Oncomine TCR Beta short-read assay at the Johns Hopkins FTIC core. TCRdb ran its own pipeline on the public reads, namely fastp trimming at Q25 and MiXCR clone calling, and kept in-frame beta chains. One record per CDR3 amino acid sequence lists the most common genes and DNA. Present in this sample are around 26,000 distinct CDR3 sequences, around two fifths of which were seen just once. Jointly, the top ten make up around 5% of the sample. The time point label on this specimen signifies: late sampling 161 to 241 days after vaccination in three convalescent patients. The treatment or condition label of this sample denotes: approximately 10-day PBMC culture with coronavirus spike peptide pools or control peptides (ViraFEST assay).

Their cognate antigens are unknown. This specimen consisted of CD4+ T cells from blood, cultured in vitro, obtained about 7 months after SARS-CoV-2 vaccination. These receptor sequences come from a human donor who had recovered from COVID-19.

This chain links TRBV28 with TRBJ1-1, with a possible D match to TRBD1 (5 bases). The germline V gene has CDR1 MDHEN and CDR2 SYDVKM. The CDR3 runs 14 residues. Trimming took 5 bases from V and 4 from J, leaving 14 bases between them. The CDR3 here is CASSLSGSRTEAFF. The CDR3, as DNA: TGTGCCAGCAGTCTTTCAGGGAGTCGCACTGAAGCTTTCTTT.

The rearrangement uses TRBV4-2 and TRBJ2-7, with D possibly matching TRBD2 (5 bases). Deletions cut 0 bases from V and 4 bases from J, with 13 bases between. This CDR3 has 15 amino acids. Germline V gene sequence: CDR1 LGHNA, CDR2 YNFKEQ. Here the CDR3 reads CASSQDRNSEYEQYF. The CDR3 bases are TGTGCCAGCAGCCAAGATCGGAATAGCGAGTACGAGCAGTACTTC.

The table lists this clonotype with a few counts. This chain links TRBV19 with TRBJ1-2; a possible D gene is TRBD1 (5 bases). This CDR3 has 14 residues. Per germline, CDR1 LNHDA and CDR2 SQIVND (reference sequence). V lost 1 base to trimming and J lost 3 bases, with 9 bases between them. The CDR3 region is CASSIGQGDYGYTF. The CDR3, as DNA: TGTGCCAGTAGTATAGGGCAGGGTGACTATGGCTACACCTTC.

In its sample, this clonotype was seen a few times. The chain carries TRBV7-9 and TRBJ2-7; D could derive from TRBD1 or TRBD2 (5 bases each). CDR3 size: 15 residues. The germline V and J ends were trimmed by 1 base and 5 bases, with 15 bases remaining between them. Germline lookup yields CDR1 SEHNR and CDR2 FQNEAQ (reference sequence). CDR3 nucleotides: TGTGCCAGCAGCTTAGTTCGGACGGGGCGGAACGAGCAGTACTTC. Translating it yields CASSLVRTGRNEQYF.

The table lists this clonotype with a few counts. The chain employs TRBV7-9 and TRBJ2-1; 11 bases match TRBD2. The trim removed 2 bases at V and 6 bases at J, leaving 0 bases unmatched. Germline values: CDR1 SEHNR, CDR2 FQNEAQ (reference sequence). The CDR3 totals 14 residues. For the CDR3, the DNA is TGTGCCAGCAGCTTACTAGCGGGAGGCAATGAGCAGTTCTTC. It yields the protein CASSLLAGGNEQFF.

This clonotype was observed a few times. The chain joins TRBV7-8 to TRBJ2-7; 7 bases match TRBD1. The V gene's germline CDR1 is SGHVS and CDR2 FQNEAQ. The CDR3 runs 14 residues. J was trimmed by 0 bases and V by 5 bases; bases with no gene match: 4. CDR3 in amino acids: CASSKGTASYEQYF. CDR3 nucleotide sequence: TGTGCCAGCAGCAAGGGGACAGCCTCCTACGAGCAGTACTTC.

There are a few counts of this clonotype. The V call is TRBV19, the J call TRBJ1-6; no clear D gene. Germline V lookup: CDR1 LNHDA, CDR2 SQIVND (reference sequence). This CDR3 has 13 residues. The ends were cut back, 8 bases at V and 9 bases at J, with 14 bases in the middle. The CDR3 bases are TGTGCCAGTGCAAGGGTCGAAGGTTCACCCCTCCACTTT. This translates into CASARVEGSPLHF.

The V gene is TRBV20-1, the J gene TRBJ2-7; unclear D gene. V dropped 3 bases and J dropped 2 bases, with 11 bases sitting between them. This CDR3 comprises 13 residues. CDR1 and CDR2 (germline): DFQATT, SNEGSKA (reference sequence). CDR3 nucleotide sequence: TGCAGTGCTAGTACTGTCGGGCCCTACGAGCAGTACTTC. This sequence encodes CSASTVGPYEQYF.

Only a few counts were recorded for this clonotype. V and J are TRBV20-1 and TRBJ2-3; D is ambiguous. V was pared by 6 bases and J by 3 bases, with 7 bases between. The CDR3 extends over 11 amino acids. In germline, CDR1 is DFQATT, CDR2 SNEGSKA (reference sequence). DNA for the CDR3: TGCAGTGCAGAGACGACAGATACGCAGTATTTT. This sequence encodes CSAETTDTQYF.

This sequence joins TRBV6-5 and TRBJ2-7; no clear D gene. The CDR3 covers 12 residues. Germline V gene data show CDR1 as MNHEY and CDR2 as SVGAGI. Trimming removed 5 bases at V and 6 bases at J, with 11 bases between. As DNA, the CDR3 is TGTGCCAGCAGTCGCTCGATATTCGAGCAGTACTTC. Protein sequence: CASSRSIFEQYF.

This clonotype was detected only a few times. The chain recombines TRBV4-1 with TRBJ1-2; D ambiguous. V shed 2 bases and J shed 0 bases, with 10 bases lying between them. This CDR3 spans 15 amino acids. Per germline, CDR1 MGHRA and CDR2 YSYEKL. The CDR3 DNA reads as TGCGCCAGCAGCCAACCTAGGCGAGCTAACTATGGCTACACCTTC. The encoded protein is CASSQPRRANYGYTF.

The rearrangement uses TRBV20-1 and TRBJ2-5; no reliable D call. Germline V CDR1 and CDR2: DFQATT, SNEGSKA (reference sequence). The CDR3 has 12 residues. The CDR3 sequence is CRIRHDQETQYF. CDR3 DNA sequence: TGCAGGATAAGACACGACCAAGAGACCCAGTACTTC.

The chain couples TRBV6-4 to TRBJ1-1; TRBD1 matches 8 bases. The CDR3 extends over 13 amino acids. J gave up 1 base and V 6 bases, and 1 base lay outside the gene matches. Germline CDR1 reads MRHNA; CDR2 reads SNTAGT. CDR3: CASRGTGNTEAFF. The CDR3 coding sequence is TGTGCCAGCAGGGGGACAGGGAACACTGAAGCTTTCTTT.

The rearrangement uses TRBV7-6 and TRBJ2-7; a possible D gene is TRBD1 (6 bases). The germline CDR1 and CDR2 sequences are SGHVS and FNYEAQ. Trimming took off 5 bases at V and 5 bases at J, with 16 bases between the two ends. This CDR3 contains 14 residues. The CDR3 bases are TGTGCCAGCAGCGCCGGGACATCCCTCCACGAGCAGTACTTC. This encodes CASSAGTSLHEQYF.

This clonotype appeared a few times. The V and J genes are TRBV20-1 and TRBJ2-3, with 7 bases aligning to TRBD1. The V segment lost 4 bases and the J segment 4 bases; nucleotides outside the gene matches: 2. The germline V gene has CDR1 DFQATT and CDR2 SNEGSKA (reference sequence). This CDR3 comprises 12 residues. The DNA for the CDR3 is TGCAGTGCTAAGAGGGGGCCAGATACGCAGTATTTT. Translation gives CSAKRGPDTQYF.

The V and J genes are TRBV24-1 and TRBJ1-1; 9 bases fit TRBD1. The CDR3 extends over 13 amino acids. V lost 9 bases to trimming and J lost 7 bases; unmatched junction nucleotides: 8. Germline V lookup: CDR1 KGHDR, CDR2 SFDVKD. CDR3 nucleotides: TGTGCCACCGGACGACAGGGGGTCGGTGAAGCTTTCTTT. Translating it yields CATGRQGVGEAFF.

This clonotype has a handful of counts. The chain combines TRBV19 with TRBJ2-7; D not certain. CDR1 is LNHDA, CDR2 SQIVND, per germline (reference sequence). CDR3 length equals 13 residues. Trimming left V 6 bases short and J 3 bases short, with 12 bases between. Here the CDR3 reads CASRGPRYYEQYF. The CDR3 region has the DNA TGTGCCAGTAGGGGCCCTCGGTACTACGAGCAGTACTTC.

The gene calls are TRBV27 and TRBJ1-1, with 8 bases fitting TRBD1. Trimming at V came to 6 bases and at J to 3 bases, leaving 6 bases not matched to a gene. The CDR3 has 14 amino acids. CDR1 MNHEY and CDR2 SMNVEV come from the germline V gene (reference sequence). CDR3 sequence: CASRPMTGDTEAFF. The CDR3 region has the DNA TGTGCCAGCAGGCCGATGACAGGGGACACTGAAGCTTTCTTT.

The V and J genes are TRBV6-5 and TRBJ1-2; 10 bases match TRBD1. The CDR3 is made up of 13 amino acids. Germline V gives CDR1 MNHEY, CDR2 SVGAGI. J lost 8 bases, V lost 4 bases, and 4 bases had no gene match. The CDR3 here is CASSWGQGYGYTF. In DNA, the CDR3 is TGTGCCAGCAGTTGGGGACAGGGGTACGGCTACACCTTC.

This clonotype has more than one count but fewer than ten. The chain joins TRBV6-1 to TRBJ2-5; 7 nucleotides match TRBD1. The CDR3 loop spans 13 amino acids. With V trimmed by 5 bases and J by 5 bases, 5 bases remained unmatched. Germline CDR1 and CDR2: MNHNS and SASEGT. CDR3 region: CASSRGQAETQYF. The DNA of the CDR3 is TGTGCCAGCAGTAGAGGACAGGCGGAGACCCAGTACTTC.

This clonotype was seen a handful of times. The rearrangement uses TRBV19 and TRBJ1-5; D gene unclear. The CDR3 contains 12 residues. Trimming shortened V by 3 bases and J by 6 bases, and 6 bases separated the two germline ends. The V gene's germline CDR1 is LNHDA and CDR2 SQIVND (reference sequence). CDR3 sequence (DNA): TGTGCCAGTAGTATCCAGGTTCAGCCCCAGCATTTT. This sequence encodes CASSIQVQPQHF.

V gene TRBV7-3 combines with J gene TRBJ2-1; 7 bases are shared with TRBD2. The CDR3 runs to 15 residues. Per the germline V gene, CDR1 is SGHTA and CDR2 is FQGTGA. Trimming at V came to 5 bases and at J to 3 bases, leaving 7 bases not matched to a gene. The CDR3 protein is CASSLSGDGYNEQFF. Written as DNA, the CDR3 is TGTGCCAGCAGCCTAAGCGGGGACGGCTACAATGAGCAGTTCTTC.

This chain connects TRBV29-1 to TRBJ2-7; weak D call: TRBD1 (6 bases). CDR3 size: 14 residues. V lost 3 bases to trimming and J lost 3 bases, with 15 bases between them. Germline V gene sequence: CDR1 SQVTM, CDR2 ANQGSEA. The CDR3: CSVDEATGYYEQYF. CDR3 coding DNA: TGCAGCGTTGATGAGGCCACAGGGTACTACGAGCAGTACTTC.

The V gene is TRBV20-1, the J gene TRBJ1-2; D unclear. V lost 4 bases to trimming and J lost 1 base, with 13 bases between them. The CDR3 length is 14 residues. Germline V gene sequence: CDR1 DFQATT, CDR2 SNEGSKA (reference sequence). The CDR3 reads CSAIGSSGNYGYTF. The CDR3 DNA is TGCAGTGCTATAGGGAGTAGCGGTAACTATGGCTACACCTTC.

This clonotype was counted between two and nine times. The V call is TRBV7-8, the J call TRBJ2-1; no clear D gene. CDR1 and CDR2 from the germline V gene are SGHVS and FQNEAQ. The CDR3 is made up of 13 amino acids. Trimming removed 3 bases at V and 3 bases at J, with 6 bases between. DNA for the CDR3: TGTGCCAGCAGCTTTCTGGGCTACAATGAGCAGTTCTTC. It codes for CASSFLGYNEQFF.

This clonotype was seen only a few times. V and J are TRBV7-9 and TRBJ1-2; 7 bases line up with TRBD1. The CDR3 has 13 residues. In germline, CDR1 is SEHNR, CDR2 FQNEAQ (reference sequence). V shed 5 bases and J 4 bases; nucleotides not matched to a gene: 4. The CDR3 DNA reads as TGTGCCAGCAGCAATAGGGGGCCCTATGGCTACACCTTC. Encoded protein: CASSNRGPYGYTF.

This clonotype was seen only a few times. The chain recombines TRBV20-1 with TRBJ2-1, with a possible D match to TRBD1 (5 bases). The germline gives CDR1 DFQATT, CDR2 SNEGSKA (reference sequence). The CDR3 has 14 amino acids. V was pared by 4 bases and J by 5 bases, with 15 bases between. The CDR3 nucleotides are TGCAGTGCTAATGACAGCCCCCCACACAATGAGCAGTTCTTC. This translates into CSANDSPPHNEQFF.

The V gene is TRBV21-1, the J gene TRBJ2-7; the table calls TRBD1, which could not be checked here. TRBV21-1 is a pseudogene segment. The CDR3 is made up of 15 amino acids. In DNA form, the CDR3 reads TGTGCCAGCAGCGGAAGGGGGGGGGTCCGCCGCGAGCAGTACTTC. It codes for CASSGRGGVRREQYF.

The genes are TRBV20-1 and TRBJ2-7; 10 bases are shared with TRBD2. The CDR3 length is 14 residues. Germline V gives CDR1 DFQATT, CDR2 SNEGSKA (reference sequence). The V gene end was trimmed by 5 bases and the J gene end by 3 bases; junction bases not matched to a gene: 7. DNA of the CDR3: TGCAGTGCTCCTACAGCGGGAGGGCTCTACGAGCAGTACTTC. Amino acid sequence: CSAPTAGGLYEQYF.

This chain joins TRBV28 and TRBJ2-3; 13 bases are shared with TRBD2. Germline-derived CDR1 and CDR2 are MDHEN and SYDVKM. The trim removed 5 bases at V and 4 bases at J, leaving 15 bases unmatched. The CDR3 has 19 residues. For the CDR3, the DNA is TGTGCCAGCAGTACCAGGTCCCCCACTAGCGGGAGGGGGGCAGATACGCAGTATTTT. It encodes CASSTRSPTSGRGADTQYF.